The next 9 T cell receptor beta chains were all read from a single sample in a study of PD-L1 blockade in urothelial cancer. The sample's time point: peripheral blood 6 weeks after treatment start. The assay was immunoSEQ multiplex PCR, and TCRdb's table has in-frame clones only and misses some. This table holds about 120,000 clones, roughly 89% found once. The sample here was PBMCs, taken around atezolizumab (anti-PD-L1) treatment. Receptor source: a man aged 60-69 years with urothelial cancer.

The rearrangement links TRBV18 to TRBJ2-7; 8 bases fit TRBD1. The CDR3 has 16 amino acids. Trimming at V came to 1 base and at J to 8 bases, leaving 13 bases not matched to a gene. In germline, CDR1 is KGHSH, CDR2 LQKENI. The chain's CDR3 is CASSPLGTGADMKQYF. The CDR3 region has the DNA TGTGCCAGCTCACCACTCGGGACAGGAGCGGACATGAAGCAGTACTTC. The whole variable domain, remainder taken from reference TRBV18 and TRBJ2-7, is NAGVMQNPRHLVRRRGQEARLRCSPMKGHSHVYWYRQLPEEGLKFMVYLQKENIIDESGMPKERFSAEFPKEGPSILRIQQVVRGDSAAYFCASSPLGTGADMKQYFGPGTRLTVT.

The rearrangement uses TRBV5-1 and TRBJ1-4; possibly TRBD1 for D (6 bases). This CDR3 is built from 17 residues. Between the trimmed V and J ends, which lost 4 bases and 6 bases, there was a span of 22 bases. Germline CDR1 and CDR2: SGHRS and YFSETQ. This CDR3 reads CASSAGAGTPADEKLFF. DNA of the CDR3: TGCGCCAGCAGCGCCGGAGCCGGGACACCGGCGGATGAAAAACTGTTTTTT.

This clone turned up a few times. The chain combines TRBV4-3 with TRBJ2-6; D remains ambiguous. The CDR3 length is 16 residues. The V gene's germline CDR1 is LGHNA and CDR2 YSLEER. The V end was cut by 0 bases, the J end by 0 bases, with 6 bases between. This chain's CDR3 is CASSQESGSGANVLTF. CDR3 DNA: TGCGCCAGCAGCCAAGAATCCGGCTCTGGGGCCAACGTCCTGACTTTC.

This clone appeared a single time. The chain is built from TRBV28 and TRBJ2-5, with TRBD1 as a possible D gene (9 bases). The germline V gene has CDR1 MDHEN and CDR2 SYDVKM. The V end lost 6 bases, the J end lost 2 bases, and 28 bases lay between the germline ends. The CDR3 has 19 residues. The CDR3 nucleotides are TGTGCCAGCAGCGGCTTCTGGACAGGGGCCCGGGAGGGGCAAGAGACCCAGTACTTC. Its protein product is CASSGFWTGAREGQETQYF.

The rearrangement joins TRBV11-1 to TRBJ2-7; 9 nucleotides agree with TRBD2. Looked up from germline, CDR1 is SGHAT and CDR2 is FQDESV (reference sequence). V was clipped by 4 bases and J by 5 bases; unmatched bases: 12. CDR3 length equals 16 residues. CDR3: CASSSHDGSGSHEQYF. CDR3 nucleotide sequence: TGTGCCAGCAGCTCCCATGATGGTAGCGGGAGCCACGAGCAGTACTTC.

DNA of the CDR3: TGTGCCAGCTCGCCGGGACAGGGGGCACCGGGACGAGTAGCTTTCTTT. Translation gives CASSPGQGAPGRVAFF. This chain links TRBV18 with TRBJ1-1; 12 bases agree with TRBD1. The CDR3 spans 16 residues. Trimming took 6 bases from V and 10 from J; bases not matched to a gene: 15. Germline V gives CDR1 KGHSH, CDR2 LQKENI.

The chain joins TRBV27 to TRBJ2-7; no definite D call. The CDR3 runs 12 residues. Germline CDR1 is MNHEY and CDR2 is SMNVEV (reference sequence). Between the trimmed V and J ends, which lost 8 bases and 4 bases, there was a span of 12 bases. CDR3 loop: CASGYNSYEQYF. The CDR3, as DNA: TGTGCCAGCGGGTATAACAGTTACGAGCAGTACTTC.

The J gene is TRBJ1-6, the V gene TRBV11-3; possibly TRBD1 for D (6 bases). V lost 5 bases and J lost 0, with 17 bases in between. The CDR3 has 18 residues. The germline V gene has CDR1 SGHNT and CDR2 YENEEA. The CDR3 sequence: CASSPTWDTSSYNSPLHF. DNA for the CDR3: TGTGCCAGCAGCCCAACTTGGGACACCAGCTCCTATAATTCACCCCTCCACTTT.

J is TRBJ2-1 and V is TRBV27; 10 bases match TRBD2. CDR1 is MNHEY, CDR2 SMNVEV, per germline (reference sequence). This CDR3 is 16 amino acids long. V was pared by 5 bases and J by 6 bases, with 10 bases of the junction left unmatched. CDR3 protein: CASSRSGLATGNEQFF. CDR3 DNA sequence: TGTGCCAGCAGTCGCTCGGGACTAGCGACAGGCAATGAGCAGTTCTTC.